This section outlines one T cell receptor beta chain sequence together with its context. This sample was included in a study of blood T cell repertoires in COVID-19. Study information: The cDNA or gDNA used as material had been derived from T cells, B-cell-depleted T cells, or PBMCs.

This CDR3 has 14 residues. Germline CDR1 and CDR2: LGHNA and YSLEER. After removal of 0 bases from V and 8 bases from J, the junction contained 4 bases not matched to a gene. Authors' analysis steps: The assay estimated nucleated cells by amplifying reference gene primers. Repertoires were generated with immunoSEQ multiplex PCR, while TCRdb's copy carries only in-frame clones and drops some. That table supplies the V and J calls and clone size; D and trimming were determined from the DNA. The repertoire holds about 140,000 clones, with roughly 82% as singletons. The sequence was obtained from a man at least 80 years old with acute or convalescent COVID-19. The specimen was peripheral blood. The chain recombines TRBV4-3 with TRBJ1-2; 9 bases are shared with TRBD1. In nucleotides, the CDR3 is TGCGCCAGCAGCCAAGATAGGACAGGGGCAGGCTACACCTTC. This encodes CASSQDRTGAGYTF.